This TCR beta chain was identified during a study of beta chain features in type 1 diabetes. The wider study: All of the samples together had around 110,000,000 sorted cells examined. General observations from the study: Patients with type 1 diabetes carried fewer insertions and had more deletions at their VDJ junctions. Significant though moderate, a shortening of TCRB CDR3s appeared in all four CD4+ subsets of Type 1 diabetes patients.

As to this clone: Its specificity is not known.

The CDR3 is 14 residues long. The germline V gene has CDR1 SGHRS and CDR2 YFSETQ. V gave up 4 bases and J gave up 9 bases; unmatched junction bases: 11. Reverse transcription of all isolated RNA meant that expressed TCRB transcripts were sequenced. Approximately 3.6 million reads, on average, came from each naive, central memory and regulatory T cell sample. The table came from immunoSEQ multiplex PCR; TCRdb's copy has only in-frame clones and leaves some out. The data contain some 240,000 clones, about a sixth of them singletons. Per donor, one heparinised blood draw averaged about 116 mL. The chain uses TRBV5-1 and TRBJ1-1; TRBD1 aligns across 8 bases. Material: naive CD4+ T cells from blood. The TCR was taken from a man younger than 40 with type 1 diabetes. The CDR3 coding sequence is TGCGCCAGCAGCCGAGACAGGGGCGTCCATCAAGCTTTCTTT. This gives the protein CASSRDRGVHQAFF. Supplemented by reference TRBV5-1 and TRBJ1-1, the full variable domain reads KAGVTQTPRYLIKTRGQQVTLSCSPISGHRSVSWYQQTPGQGLQFLFEYFSETQRNKGNFPGRFSGRQFSNSRSEMNVSTLELGDSALYLCASSRDRGVHQAFFGQGTRLTVV.